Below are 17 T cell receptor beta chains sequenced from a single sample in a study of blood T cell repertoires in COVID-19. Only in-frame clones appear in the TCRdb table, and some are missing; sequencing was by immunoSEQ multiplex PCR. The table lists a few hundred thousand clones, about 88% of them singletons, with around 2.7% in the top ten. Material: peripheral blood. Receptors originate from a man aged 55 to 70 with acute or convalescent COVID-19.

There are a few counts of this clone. The CDR3 DNA follows: TGCAGCGCGGGCCCGGGACAGGGGACCGGGGAGCTGTTTTTT. This sequence encodes CSAGPGQGTGELFF. This chain uses TRBV29-1 with TRBJ2-2; TRBD1 matches at 10 bases. Germline lookup yields CDR1 SQVTM and CDR2 ANQGSEA. V dropped 7 bases and J dropped 5; count of bases not matched to a gene: 7. The CDR3 consists of 14 residues.

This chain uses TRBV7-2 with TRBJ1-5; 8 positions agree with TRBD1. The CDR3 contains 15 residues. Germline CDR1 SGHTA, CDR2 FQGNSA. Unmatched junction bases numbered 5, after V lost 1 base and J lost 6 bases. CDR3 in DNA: TGTGCCAGCAGCTTAGGGGGGACAGGAGGTCAGCCCCAGCATTTT. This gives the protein CASSLGGTGGQPQHF.

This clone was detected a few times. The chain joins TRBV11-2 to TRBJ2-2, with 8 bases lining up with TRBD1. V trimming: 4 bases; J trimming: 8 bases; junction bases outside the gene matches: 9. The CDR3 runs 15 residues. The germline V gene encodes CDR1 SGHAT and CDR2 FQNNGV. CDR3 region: CASSSRGQARGELFF. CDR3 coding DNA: TGTGCCAGCAGCTCTAGGGGACAGGCTAGGGGGGAGCTGTTTTTT.

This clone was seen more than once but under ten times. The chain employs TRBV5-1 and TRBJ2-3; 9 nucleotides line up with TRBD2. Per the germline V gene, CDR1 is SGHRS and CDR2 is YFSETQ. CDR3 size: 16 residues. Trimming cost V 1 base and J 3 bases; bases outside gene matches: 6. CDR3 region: CASSLIAGEATDTQYF. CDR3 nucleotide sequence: TGCGCCAGCAGCTTGATAGCGGGGGAAGCGACAGATACGCAGTATTTT.

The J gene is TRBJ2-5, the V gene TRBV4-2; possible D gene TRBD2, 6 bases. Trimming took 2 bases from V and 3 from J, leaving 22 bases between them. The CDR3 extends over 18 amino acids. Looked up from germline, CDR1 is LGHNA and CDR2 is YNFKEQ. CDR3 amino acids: CASSQSKLRDLPEETQYF. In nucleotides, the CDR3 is TGTGCCAGCAGCCAAAGTAAGCTCCGGGACTTACCCGAAGAGACCCAGTACTTC.

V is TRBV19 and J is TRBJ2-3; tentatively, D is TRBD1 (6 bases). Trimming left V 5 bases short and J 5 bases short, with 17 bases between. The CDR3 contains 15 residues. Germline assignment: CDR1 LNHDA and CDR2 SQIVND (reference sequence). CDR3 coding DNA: TGTGCCAGTAGTTCCCCGACAGGTGCGGGAGATACGCAGTATTTT. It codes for CASSSPTGAGDTQYF.

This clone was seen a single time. In nucleotides, the CDR3 is TGTGCCACCAGCAGAGACAGGGGGCGGAACACTGAAGCTTTCTTT. Translation gives CATSRDRGRNTEAFF. This chain joins TRBV15 and TRBJ1-1; TRBD1 matches 8 bases. The CDR3 has 15 residues. Germline values: CDR1 LNHNV, CDR2 YYDKDF (reference sequence). The junction had 1 base not matched to a gene; V was cut back by 0 bases and J by 1 base.

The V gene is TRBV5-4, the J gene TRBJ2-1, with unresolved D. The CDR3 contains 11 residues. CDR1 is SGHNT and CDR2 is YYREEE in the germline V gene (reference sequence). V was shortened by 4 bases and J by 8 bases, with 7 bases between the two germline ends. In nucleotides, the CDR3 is TGTGCCAGCAGCCTTGAGCATGAGCAGTTCTTC. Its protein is CASSLEHEQFF. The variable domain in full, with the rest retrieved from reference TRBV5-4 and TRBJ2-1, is ETGVTQSPTHLIKTRGQQVTLRCSSQSGHNTVSWYQQALGQGPQFIFQYYREEENGRGNFPPRFSGLQFPNYSSELNVNALELDDSALYLCASSLEHEQFFGPGTRLTVL.

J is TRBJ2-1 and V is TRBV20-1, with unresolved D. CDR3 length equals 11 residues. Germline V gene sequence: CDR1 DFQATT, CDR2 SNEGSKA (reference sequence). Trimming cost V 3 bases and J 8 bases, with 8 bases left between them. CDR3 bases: TGCAGTGCTAGTCTTCTCGATGAGCAGTTCTTC. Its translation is CSASLLDEQFF.

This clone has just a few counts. CDR3 in amino acids: CASSPTGRNQPQHF. The CDR3 DNA sequence: TGTGCCAGCAGCCCTACGGGTCGCAATCAGCCCCAGCATTTT. V usage is TRBV6-2 or TRBV6-3 and J usage is TRBJ1-5; D call uncertain. The CDR3 covers 14 residues. Germline CDR1 is MNHEY and CDR2 is SVGEGT. The germline V and J ends were trimmed by 6 bases and 2 bases, with 11 bases remaining between them.

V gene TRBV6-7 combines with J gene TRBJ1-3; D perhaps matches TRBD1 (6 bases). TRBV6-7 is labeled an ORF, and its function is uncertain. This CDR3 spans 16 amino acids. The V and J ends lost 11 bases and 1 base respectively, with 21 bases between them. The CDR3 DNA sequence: TGTGCCTGCTACCGGGGACAAGACCTTTCTGGAAACACCATATATTTT. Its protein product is CACYRGQDLSGNTIYF.

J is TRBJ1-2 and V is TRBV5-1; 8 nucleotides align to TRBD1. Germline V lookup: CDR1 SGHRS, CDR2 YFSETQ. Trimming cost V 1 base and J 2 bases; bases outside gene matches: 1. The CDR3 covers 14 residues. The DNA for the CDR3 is TGCGCCAGCAGCTTGCAGGGGGCCAACTATGGCTACACCTTC. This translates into CASSLQGANYGYTF.

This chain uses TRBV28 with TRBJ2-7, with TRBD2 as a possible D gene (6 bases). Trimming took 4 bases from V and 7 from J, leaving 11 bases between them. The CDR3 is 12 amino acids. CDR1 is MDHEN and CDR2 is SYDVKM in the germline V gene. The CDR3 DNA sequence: TGTGCCAGCAGTTGGGCGGGGTGGGAGCAGTACTTC. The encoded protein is CASSWAGWEQYF. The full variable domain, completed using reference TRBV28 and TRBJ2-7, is DVKVTQSSRYLVKRTGEKVFLECVQDMDHENMFWYRQDPGLGLRLIYFSYDVKMKEKGDIPEGYSVSREKKERFSLILESASTNQTSMYLCASSWAGWEQYFGPGTRLTVT.

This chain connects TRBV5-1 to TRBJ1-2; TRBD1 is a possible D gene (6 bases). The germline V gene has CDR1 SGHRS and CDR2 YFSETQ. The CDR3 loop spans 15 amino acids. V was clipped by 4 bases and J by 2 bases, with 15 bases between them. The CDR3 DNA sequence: TGCGCCAGCAGCGGGGGACATCCTCTCAACTATGGCTACACCTTC. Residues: CASSGGHPLNYGYTF.

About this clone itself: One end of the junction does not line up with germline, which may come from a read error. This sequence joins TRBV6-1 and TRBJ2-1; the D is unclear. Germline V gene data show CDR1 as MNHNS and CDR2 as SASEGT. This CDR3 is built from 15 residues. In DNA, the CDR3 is TGTGCCAGCAGTGAAAGAATCAAGGCGGTACACCCCTGGATCTTC. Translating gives CASSERIKAVHPWIF.

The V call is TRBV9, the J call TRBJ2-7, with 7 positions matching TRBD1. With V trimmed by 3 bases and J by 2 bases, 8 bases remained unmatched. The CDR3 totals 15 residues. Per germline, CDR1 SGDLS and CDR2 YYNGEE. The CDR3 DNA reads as TGTGCCAGCAGCGCCGAGCCCGGGACAGCCTACGAGCAGTACTTC. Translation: CASSAEPGTAYEQYF.

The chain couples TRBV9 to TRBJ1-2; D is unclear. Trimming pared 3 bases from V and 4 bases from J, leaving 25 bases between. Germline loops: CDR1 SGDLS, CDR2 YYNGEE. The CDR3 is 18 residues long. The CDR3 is CASSDSPGKEGPPYGYTF. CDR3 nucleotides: TGTGCCAGCAGCGACTCCCCCGGGAAGGAGGGTCCCCCCTATGGCTACACCTTC. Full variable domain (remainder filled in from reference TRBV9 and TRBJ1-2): DSGVTQTPKHLITATGQRVTLRCSPRSGDLSVYWYQQSLDQGLQFLIQYYNGEERAKGNILERFSAQQFPDLHSELNLSSLELGDSALYFCASSDSPGKEGPPYGYTFGSGTRLTVV.